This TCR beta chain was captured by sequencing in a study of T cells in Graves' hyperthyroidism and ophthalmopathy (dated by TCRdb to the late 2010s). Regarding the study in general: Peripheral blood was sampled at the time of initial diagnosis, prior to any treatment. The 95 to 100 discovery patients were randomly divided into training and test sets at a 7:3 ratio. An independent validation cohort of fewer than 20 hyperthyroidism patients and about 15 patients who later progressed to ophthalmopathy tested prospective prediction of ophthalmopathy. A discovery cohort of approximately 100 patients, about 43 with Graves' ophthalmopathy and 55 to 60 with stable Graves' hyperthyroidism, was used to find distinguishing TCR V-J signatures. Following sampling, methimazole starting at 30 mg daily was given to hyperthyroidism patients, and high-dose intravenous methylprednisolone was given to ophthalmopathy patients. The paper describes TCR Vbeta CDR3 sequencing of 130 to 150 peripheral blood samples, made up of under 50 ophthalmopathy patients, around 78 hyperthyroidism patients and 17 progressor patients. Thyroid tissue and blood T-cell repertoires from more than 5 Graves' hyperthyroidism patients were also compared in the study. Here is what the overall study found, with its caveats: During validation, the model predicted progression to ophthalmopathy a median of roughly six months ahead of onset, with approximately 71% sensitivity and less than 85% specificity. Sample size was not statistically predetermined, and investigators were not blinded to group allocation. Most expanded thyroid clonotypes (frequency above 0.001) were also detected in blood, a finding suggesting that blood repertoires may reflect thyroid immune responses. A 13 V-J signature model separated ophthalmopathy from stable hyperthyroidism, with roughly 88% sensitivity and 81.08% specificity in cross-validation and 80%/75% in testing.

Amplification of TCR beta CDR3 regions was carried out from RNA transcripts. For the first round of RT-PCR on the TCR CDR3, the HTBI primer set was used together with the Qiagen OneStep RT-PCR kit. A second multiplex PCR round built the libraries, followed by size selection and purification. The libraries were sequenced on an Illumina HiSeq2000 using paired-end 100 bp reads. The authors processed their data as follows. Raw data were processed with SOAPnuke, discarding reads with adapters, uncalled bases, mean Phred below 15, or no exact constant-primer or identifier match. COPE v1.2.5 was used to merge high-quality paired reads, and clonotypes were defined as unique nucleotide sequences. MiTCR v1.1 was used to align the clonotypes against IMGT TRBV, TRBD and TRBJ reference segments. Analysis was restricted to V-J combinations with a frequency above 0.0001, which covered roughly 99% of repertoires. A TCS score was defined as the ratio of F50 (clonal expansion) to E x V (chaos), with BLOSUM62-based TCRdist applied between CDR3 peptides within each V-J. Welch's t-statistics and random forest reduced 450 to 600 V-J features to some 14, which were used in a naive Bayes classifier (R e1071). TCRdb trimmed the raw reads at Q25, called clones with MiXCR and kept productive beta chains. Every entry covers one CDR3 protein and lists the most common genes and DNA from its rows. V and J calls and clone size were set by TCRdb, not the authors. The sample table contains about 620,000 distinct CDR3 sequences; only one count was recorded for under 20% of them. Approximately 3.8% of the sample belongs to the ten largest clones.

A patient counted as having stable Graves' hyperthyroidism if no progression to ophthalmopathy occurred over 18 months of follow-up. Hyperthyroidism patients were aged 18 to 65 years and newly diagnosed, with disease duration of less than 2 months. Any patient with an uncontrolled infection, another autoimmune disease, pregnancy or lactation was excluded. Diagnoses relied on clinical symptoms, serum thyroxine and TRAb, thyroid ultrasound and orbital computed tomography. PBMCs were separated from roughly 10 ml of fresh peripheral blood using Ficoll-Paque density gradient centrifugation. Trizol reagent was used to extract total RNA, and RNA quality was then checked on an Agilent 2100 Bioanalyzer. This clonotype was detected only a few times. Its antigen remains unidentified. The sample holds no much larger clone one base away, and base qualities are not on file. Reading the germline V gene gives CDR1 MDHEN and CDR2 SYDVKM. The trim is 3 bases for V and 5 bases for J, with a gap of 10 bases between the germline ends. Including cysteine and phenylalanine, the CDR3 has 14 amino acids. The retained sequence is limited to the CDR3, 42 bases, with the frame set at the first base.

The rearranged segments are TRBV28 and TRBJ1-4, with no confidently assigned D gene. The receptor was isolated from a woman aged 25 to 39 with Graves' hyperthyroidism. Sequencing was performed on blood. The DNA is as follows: TGTGCCAGCAGTTTGTTCGGGGAAAATGAAAAACTGTTTTTT. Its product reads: CASSLFGENEKLFF.